The rows below give T cell receptor beta chains drawn from one sample of a study of response to subunit inactivated influenza vaccine. TCRdb processed the RT-PCR reads anew with MiXCR; each CDR3 protein has one entry. The sample comprises roughly 700,000 distinct CDR3 sequences, 14% of which are singletons, and 5.5% to 8% rests with the top ten. Sequencing was performed on PBMCs from blood, taken 14 to 15 days before vaccination. These receptors originate from a man over 45 who received an inactivated influenza vaccine. The CDR3 runs from the conserved cysteine through the conserved F or W. The D gene is left open where the match is weak. Not every row has a clone size; where given, it reads once, few, many or a size class.

clone_size j_call cdr3_length v_call d_call cdr3_nt cdr3_aa
NA TRBJ2-5 15 TRBV4-2 NA TGTGCCAGCAGCCAAGAGCGGGCAGCGCAGGTTTCCCAGTACTTC CASSQERAAQVSQYF
many TRBJ2-1 16 TRBV4-3 NA TGCGCCAGCAGCCAAGTTGGTACCGGGACCTACAATGAGCAGTTCTTC CASSQVGTGTYNEQFF
many TRBJ1-2 15 TRBV4-3 NA TGCGCCAGCAGCCAAGATAAGGGCGCCAACTATGGCTACACCTTC CASSQDKGANYGYTF
NA TRBJ2-3 19 TRBV10-3 TRBD2 TGTGCCACCCAACGCCTCCGTAGCGGGGGGTACCGTCGCACAGATACGCAGTATTTT CATQRLRSGGYRRTDTQYF
NA TRBJ1-2 13 TRBV6-2/TRBV6-3 NA TGTGCCAGCAGACCTCGGGAGCCCTATGGCTACACCTTC CASRPREPYGYTF
NA TRBJ2-7 12 TRBV12-3/TRBV12-4 NA TGTGCCAGTTCTACTAGTAGGTACGAGCAGTACTTC CASSTSRYEQYF
few TRBJ2-7 12 TRBV10-3 TRBD1 TGTGCCATCAGTGGGACAGGGCCCGAGCAGTACTTC CAISGTGPEQYF
many TRBJ2-3 16 TRBV6-5 TRBD2 TGTGCCAGCAGTCACCGGACTAGCGGGAGTAAGGATACGCAGTATTTT CASSHRTSGSKDTQYF
many TRBJ2-1 13 TRBV27 NA TGTGCCAGCAGTTTAATTCCCGCCGAAGAGCAGTTCTTC CASSLIPAEEQFF
NA TRBJ2-3 15 TRBV20-1 TRBD2 TGCAGTGCTAGGGAAGGGACTAGCGGTACAGATACGCAGTATTTT CSAREGTSGTDTQYF
NA TRBJ2-1 17 TRBV3-1 TRBD2 TGTGCCAGCAGCAAAGGGACTAGCGGAAATCTTTACAATGAGCAGTTCTTC CASSKGTSGNLYNEQFF
NA TRBJ1-1 15 TRBV4-3 NA TGCGCCAGCAGCCCCCGAAGAGACGCGAACACTGAAGCTTTCTTT CASSPRRDANTEAFF
NA TRBJ2-1 17 TRBV5-6 TRBD1 TGTGCCAGCAGCTTGGACAGGGGCTCGAACTCCTACAATGAGCAGTTCTTC CASSLDRGSNSYNEQFF
few TRBJ2-7 16 TRBV6-5 TRBD2 TGTGCCAGCAGTTTTCACGGGACTAGCGGGAGGGGCGAGCAGTACTTC CASSFHGTSGRGEQYF
NA TRBJ1-2 14 TRBV20-1 TRBD1 TGCAGTGCTAGAGATGTACAGGGGGCCGATGGCTACACCTTC CSARDVQGADGYTF
few TRBJ2-5 12 TRBV5-1 TRBD2 TGCGCCAGCGGGGGGGACCAAGAGACCCAGTACTTC CASGGDQETQYF
few TRBJ2-5 14 TRBV5-1 TRBD1 TGCGCCAGCAGCGAACAGGGGAATGGGGAGACCCAGTACTTC CASSEQGNGETQYF
few TRBJ2-2 13 TRBV7-2 NA TGTGCCAGCAGCTTACTTAGGGGACTGGGGCTGTTTTTT CASSLLRGLGLFF
many TRBJ2-3 14 TRBV12-3/TRBV12-4 NA TGTGCCAGCAGTTCTAGCGCTGGCACAGATACGCAGTATTTT CASSSSAGTDTQYF
few TRBJ2-7 16 TRBV7-9 TRBD2 TGTGCCAGCAGCCCCTTTAGCGGGTGGGGGACCTACGAGCAGTACTTC CASSPFSGWGTYEQYF
NA TRBJ2-7 14 TRBV18 NA TGTGCCAGCTCACCACGGGTACAGGGAAACGAGCAGTACTTC CASSPRVQGNEQYF
many TRBJ2-2 14 TRBV7-9 TRBD1 TGTGCCAGCAGGGTACAGGGGATGCCCGGGGAGCTGTTTTTT CASRVQGMPGELFF
NA TRBJ2-1 13 TRBV2 TRBD2 TGTGCCAGCAAGACTAGCGGGTTCCAAGGGCAGTTCTTC CASKTSGFQGQFF
few TRBJ2-7 15 TRBV5-1 NA TGCGCCAGCAGCTTGGATTGGGGTAGCGGTTACGAGCAGTACTTC CASSLDWGSGYEQYF
NA TRBJ2-5 19 TRBV11-1 NA TGTGCCAGCAGCTTAGCCGTGTTGGGGGGGCCCCGGCGGTCGGATACCCAGTACTTC CASSLAVLGGPRRSDTQYF
few TRBJ2-7 12 TRBV5-1 NA TGCGCCAGCAGCACCGGGACGGTCGAGCAGTACTTC CASSTGTVEQYF
NA TRBJ2-7 15 TRBV12-3/TRBV12-4 TRBD1 TGTGCCAGCAGTGGACCCGGGACAGGGGAATACGAGCAGTACTTC CASSGPGTGEYEQYF
few TRBJ1-1 14 TRBV4-3 NA TGCGCCAGCAGCCAAGATAGTGCGAACACTGAAGCTTTCTTT CASSQDSANTEAFF
NA TRBJ1-5 14 TRBV6-1 TRBD1 TGTGCCAGCAGCGCCGACAGGGTCGGTCAGCCCCAGCATTTT CASSADRVGQPQHF
NA TRBJ1-3 17 TRBV12-3/TRBV12-4 NA TGTGCCAGCAGTTTCACAGCCAGGTGGAACTCTGGAAACACCATATATTTT CASSFTARWNSGNTIYF
few TRBJ2-1 14 TRBV25-1 TRBD1 TGTGCCAGCAGGGGACAGGGAAGACACAATGAGCAGTTCTTC CASRGQGRHNEQFF
NA TRBJ2-3 16 TRBV5-5 TRBD2 TGTGCCAGCACGTCTCACGGTAGCGGGGGGGCAGATACGCAGTATTTT CASTSHGSGGADTQYF
many TRBJ2-6 15 TRBV5-1 NA TGCGCCAGCAGCTTGGCCGCCTCTGGGGCCAACGTCCTGACTTTC CASSLAASGANVLTF
few TRBJ2-6 17 TRBV12-3/TRBV12-4 NA TGTGCCAGCAGTTTAGGGCCCGGGGGCACTGGGGCCAACGTCCTGACTTTC CASSLGPGGTGANVLTF
NA TRBJ1-2 14 TRBV20-1 NA TGCAGTGCTAGAGATCGGGAGGGACCAGGAGGCTACACCTTC CSARDREGPGGYTF
few TRBJ2-5 13 TRBV15 NA TGTGCCACCAGCAGGGAAGAGGGGGAGACCCAGTACTTC CATSREEGETQYF
NA TRBJ2-3 15 TRBV14 NA TGTGCCAGCAGCCGAACACGTACGGGGGTGGATACGCAGTATTTT CASSRTRTGVDTQYF
NA TRBJ2-5 14 TRBV12-3/TRBV12-4 TRBD1 TGTGCCAGCAGTTCGACAGGGTATTCCGAGACCCAGTACTTC CASSSTGYSETQYF
few TRBJ2-4 17 TRBV3-1 NA TGTGCCAGCAGCCAAGAAGGTCAAGCTATAGCCAAAAACATTCAGTACTTC CASSQEGQAIAKNIQYF
once TRBJ2-5 13 TRBV30 NA TGTGCCTGGAGCGCGGCGGGACAAGAGACCCAGTACTTC CAWSAAGQETQYF
NA TRBJ1-1 13 TRBV29-1 NA TGCAGCGCAACACAGGTTAGTTCCACTGAAGCTTTCTTT CSATQVSSTEAFF
few TRBJ2-1 15 TRBV11-2 NA TGTGCCAGCAGCTCAGGGGGCGCGGGCGGGAGACAGCAGTTCTTC CASSSGGAGGRQQFF
few TRBJ2-5 16 TRBV7-9 NA TGTGCCAGCAGCTTACTTTCCAATAGTGGACAAGAGACCCAGTACTTC CASSLLSNSGQETQYF
NA TRBJ2-7 14 TRBV6-5 NA TGTGCCAGCAGTTACTCTATCAACTTAGCCGAGCAGTACTTC CASSYSINLAEQYF
NA TRBJ2-7 15 TRBV12-3/TRBV12-4 NA TGTGCCAGCAGTTTTTCATGGGATGGAAGCTACGAGCAGTACTTC CASSFSWDGSYEQYF
NA TRBJ1-4 15 TRBV2 NA TGTGCCAGCAGCGCCGCAGGGTTATCTAATGAAAAACTGTTTTTT CASSAAGLSNEKLFF
few TRBJ1-5 15 TRBV27 TRBD1 TGTGCCAGCCGGCCCGGGACAGGGAGCAATCAGCCCCAGCATTTT CASRPGTGSNQPQHF
many TRBJ2-2 13 TRBV5-1 NA TGCGCCAGCAGTATCGGACCTACCGGGGAGCTGTTTTTT CASSIGPTGELFF
NA TRBJ2-7 14 TRBV6-1 NA TGTGCCAGCAGTCCATCGGACGGGTACTACGAGCAGTACTTC CASSPSDGYYEQYF
NA TRBJ1-2 16 TRBV28 NA TGTGCCAGCAGTTCCGCCAAGAGAGGAGCTAACTATGGCTACACCTTC CASSSAKRGANYGYTF
NA TRBJ1-4 19 TRBV4-2 NA TGTGCCAGCAGCCGGGCTTGGGGAAGTGAGGCTTCAACTAATGAAAAACTGTTTTTT CASSRAWGSEASTNEKLFF